A single sample gave rise to the 6 T cell receptor beta chains below, sequenced in a study of regulatory T cells in long-lasting Graves disease (dated by TCRdb to the early 2020s). Libraries were constructed by multiplex PCR. The run used an Illumina HiSeq 4000. iRepertoire HTBI primers and Arm-PCR amplification of CDR3 regions were used to construct TCR beta libraries. TCRdb trimmed the raw reads at Q25, called clones with MiXCR and kept productive beta chains. Under each unique CDR3 protein, matching rows form one entry showing the most common genes and DNA. In all, the sample holds about 450,000 distinct CDR3 sequences, and around 13% of those were seen once. Approximately 15% of the sample is taken by the ten largest. The label giving this sample's time point can be read as: newly diagnosed GD, antithyroid drugs for less than 3 months. For both TCR sequencing and RNA sequencing, RNA was extracted from PBMCs using TRIzol.

This sample was also put to use in a study of T cells in Graves' hyperthyroidism and ophthalmopathy.

The starting material was peripheral blood mononuclear cells (PBMCs), obtained at new diagnosis, from a patient treated with antithyroid drugs. These receptors all come from a woman aged 45-60 years with Graves disease. Donor details come from another sample of the same person, matched by shared clones.

This clonotype occurred many times. The chain employs TRBV5-5 and TRBJ1-2; 8 bases match TRBD1. V gave up 3 bases and J gave up 3 bases; unmatched junction bases: 1. The germline CDR1 and CDR2 sequences are SGHKS and YYEKEE (reference sequence). The CDR3 length is 13 residues. This chain's CDR3 is CASSSGQDYGYTF. The CDR3 nucleotides are TGTGCCAGCAGCTCGGGACAGGACTATGGCTACACCTTC. Full variable domain (outside the CDR3, taken from reference TRBV5-5 and TRBJ1-2): DAGVTQSPTHLIKTRGQQVTLRCSPISGHKSVSWYQQVLGQGPQFIFQYYEKEERGRGNFPDRFSARQFPNYSSELNVNALLLGDSALYLCASSSGQDYGYTFGSGTRLTVV.

This clonotype showed up many times. The chain uses TRBV12-3 or TRBV12-4 and TRBJ2-7, with 9 bases that match TRBD1. The CDR3 length is 13 residues. The V segment lost 7 bases and the J segment 0 bases; nucleotides outside the gene matches: 1. The CDR3 DNA follows: TGTGCCAGCAAGACAGGGGGCTCCTACGAGCAGTACTTC. It codes for CASKTGGSYEQYF.

This clonotype was detected a few times. J is TRBJ1-1 and V is TRBV6-2 or TRBV6-3, with TRBD1 as a possible D gene (5 bases). CDR1 is MNHEY and CDR2 is SVGEGT in the germline V gene. The V end was cut by 0 bases, the J end by 1 base, with 9 bases between. This CDR3 is built from 15 residues. This chain's CDR3 is CASSYSGPSNTEAFF. CDR3 nucleotides: TGTGCCAGCAGTTACTCGGGGCCCTCGAACACTGAAGCTTTCTTT.

Remarks on this clonotype: A much larger clone is a single base away; this may be a read error. The V and J genes are TRBV7-2 and TRBJ1-1; 7 bases line up with TRBD1. This CDR3 spans 16 amino acids. The V gene end was trimmed by 5 bases and the J gene end by 3 bases; junction bases not matched to a gene: 12. Germline loops: CDR1 SGHTA, CDR2 FQGNSA. CDR3 in amino acids: CASSPLAGTADTEAFF. The DNA for the CDR3 is TGTGCCAGCAGCCCCCTAGCCGGGACAGCGGACACTGAAGCTTTCTTT.

This clonotype was seen a handful of times. This may stem from a read error, because a much larger clone lies one nucleotide away. The chain employs TRBV28 and TRBJ2-7, with D perhaps matching TRBD1 (6 bases). There are 12 residues in the CDR3. The germline V gene has CDR1 MDHEN and CDR2 SYDVKM. The V gene lost 7 bases and the J gene lost 0 bases, with 7 bases spanning the gap. The CDR3 sequence is CASTGASYEQYF. CDR3 nucleotide sequence: TGTGCCAGCACAGGGGCCTCCTACGAGCAGTACTTC.

The chain is built from TRBV6-2 or TRBV6-3 and TRBJ2-5; no clear D gene. This CDR3 has 12 residues. The germline V and J ends were trimmed by 10 bases and 2 bases, with 11 bases remaining between them. Per germline, CDR1 MNHEY and CDR2 SVGEGT. The CDR3 coding sequence is TGTGCCACCTTTGCGGTTCAAGAGACCCAGTACTTC. Translating gives CATFAVQETQYF.